This paragraph reports one T cell receptor beta chain. Its antigen is not known. This sample is part of a study of blood T cells in healthy people across ages. Study-wide results and limits: CMV status of donors was not determined, possibly confounding expanded clonotype changes.

Primed by a sample-barcoded 5' primer and a J-beta primer mix, a second PCR proceeded for about 6 to 11 cycles. One entry per CDR3 protein, called by TCRdb with MiXCR from the 5' RACE reads. The sample shows more than 550,000 distinct CDR3 sequences, 22% of them seen only once. This CDR3 is built from 15 residues. Trimming pared 6 bases from V and 5 bases from J, leaving 19 bases between. What was sequenced was blood. The receptor comes from a man aged 70 or older in good health. The chain carries TRBV12-3 or TRBV12-4 and TRBJ1-1, with D tentatively TRBD1 (6 bases). The CDR3 nucleotides are TGTGCCAGCAGAAGGGCCCGAGGGGGTCGGACTGAAGCTTTCTTT. It specifies CASRRARGGRTEAFF.